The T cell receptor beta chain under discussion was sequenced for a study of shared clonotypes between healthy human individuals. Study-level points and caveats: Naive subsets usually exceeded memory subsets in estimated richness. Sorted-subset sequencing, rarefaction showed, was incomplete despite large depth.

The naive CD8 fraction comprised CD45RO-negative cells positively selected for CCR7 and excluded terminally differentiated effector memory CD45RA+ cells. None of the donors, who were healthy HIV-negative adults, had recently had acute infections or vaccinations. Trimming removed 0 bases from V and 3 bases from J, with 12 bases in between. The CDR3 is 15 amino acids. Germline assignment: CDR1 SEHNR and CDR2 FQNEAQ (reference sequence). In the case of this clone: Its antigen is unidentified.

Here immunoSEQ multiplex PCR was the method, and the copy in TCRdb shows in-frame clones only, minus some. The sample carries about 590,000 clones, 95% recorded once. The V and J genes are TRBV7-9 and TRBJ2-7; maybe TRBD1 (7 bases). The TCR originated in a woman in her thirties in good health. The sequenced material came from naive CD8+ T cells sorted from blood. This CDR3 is CASSLAEGAHYEQYF. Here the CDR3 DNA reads TGTGCCAGCAGCTTAGCGGAGGGGGCTCACTACGAGCAGTACTTC.